What follows is one T cell receptor (beta chain) and its context. J gave up 6 bases and V 5 bases, and 10 bases lay outside the gene matches. Per germline, CDR1 WNHNN and CDR2 SYGVQD (reference sequence). The CDR3 is made up of 16 amino acids. The donors were in the roughly 130-subject validation cohort, distinct from the approximately 700-subject first cohort. The data were obtained in a study of cytomegalovirus exposure and HLA in healthy donors. TCRdb keeps only in-frame clones here, not all; method: immunoSEQ multiplex PCR. The sample contains 120,000 to 150,000 clones, more than 75% of which appear only once.

The genes are TRBV10-1 and TRBJ1-2; TRBD1 matches at 12 bases. The receptor comes from a man younger than 30 in good health and CMV-seropositive. The material sequenced was PBMCs. The CDR3 bases are TGCGCCAGCAGTTACACCCGGGACAGGGGGCTGAATGGCTACACCTTC. Encoded protein: CASSYTRDRGLNGYTF.